This T cell receptor (beta chain) was sequenced for a study of identical twins. On this clonotype itself: Its antigen remains unknown.

The study, taken as a whole, reports: Models underestimated TCR alpha sharing (out-of-frame) in monozygotic twins. The degree of excess twin sharing was weaker in beta out-of-frame sequences.

The CDR3 sequence is 13 residues long. Germline V lookup: CDR1 SEHNR, CDR2 FQNEAQ (reference sequence). Trimming left V 1 base short and J 9 bases short, with 9 bases between. A template switching step contributed a universal primer site, while unique molecular identifiers were present in the cDNA. Using its own MiXCR run on the 5' RACE reads, TCRdb lists one record per CDR3 protein. The table lists hundreds of thousands of distinct CDR3 sequences, roughly 20% of them singletons. This same sample was also part of a study on T cells expressing NK-cell markers. That paper notes: Where several donors were concerned, these clonotypes also led the CD3+CD56-NKG2C+ fraction.

The receptor comes from a woman between 18 and 29 years old in good health. What was sequenced was PBMCs. The J gene is TRBJ2-2, the V gene TRBV7-9; no clear D gene. CDR3 amino acids: CASSLDPTRELFF. CDR3 bases: TGTGCCAGCAGCTTAGACCCGACCAGGGAGCTGTTTTTT.